This T cell receptor (beta chain) was identified during a study of cytomegalovirus exposure and HLA in healthy donors. Study-level findings and limits: According to the study, roughly 160 TCR beta chains were cytomegalovirus-associated.

The PCR was carried out with 60 Vbeta primers and 13 Jbeta primers. Produced via immunoSEQ multiplex PCR; TCRdb's table is partial and in-frame only. Here the sample spans over 55,000 clones, about 70% being singletons. Points on this clone: The antigen remains undetermined.

The CDR3 is made up of 14 amino acids. The germline CDR1 and CDR2 sequences are GTSNPN and SVGIG (reference sequence). V gave up 6 bases and J gave up 6 bases; unmatched junction bases: 9. V and J are TRBV30 and TRBJ1-5, with TRBD1 matching 9 bases. The receptor comes from a man in his forties in good health and CMV-seropositive. Sequencing was done on a sample of PBMCs. This CDR3 reads CACLDRGTFQPQHF. The CDR3 bases are TGTGCCTGTCTCGACAGGGGGACTTTTCAGCCCCAGCATTTT.